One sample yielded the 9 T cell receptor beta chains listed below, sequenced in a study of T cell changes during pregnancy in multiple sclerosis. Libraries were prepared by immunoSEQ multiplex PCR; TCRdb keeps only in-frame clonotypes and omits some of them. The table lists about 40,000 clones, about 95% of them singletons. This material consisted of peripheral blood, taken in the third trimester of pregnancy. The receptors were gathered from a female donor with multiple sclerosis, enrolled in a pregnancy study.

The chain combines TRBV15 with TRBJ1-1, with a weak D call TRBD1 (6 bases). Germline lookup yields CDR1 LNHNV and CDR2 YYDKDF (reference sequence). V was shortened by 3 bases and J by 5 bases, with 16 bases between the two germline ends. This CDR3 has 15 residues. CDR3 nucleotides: TGTGCCACCAGCAGTGCGGACAGCCCTACGACTGAAGCTTTCTTT. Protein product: CATSSADSPTTEAFF.

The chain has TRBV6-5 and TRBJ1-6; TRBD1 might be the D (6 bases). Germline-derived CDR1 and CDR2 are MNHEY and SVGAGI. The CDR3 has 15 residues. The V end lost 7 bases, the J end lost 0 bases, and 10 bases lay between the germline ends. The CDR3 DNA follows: TGTGCCAGCACTCAACAGGGCTCCTATAATTCACCCCTCCACTTT. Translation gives CASTQQGSYNSPLHF.

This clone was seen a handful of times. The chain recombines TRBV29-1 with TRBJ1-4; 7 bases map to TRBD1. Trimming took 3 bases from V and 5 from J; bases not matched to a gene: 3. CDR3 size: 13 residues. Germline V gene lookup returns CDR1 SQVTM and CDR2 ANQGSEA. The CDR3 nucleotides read TGCAGCGTTGAGACAGGGTCCAATGAAAAACTGTTTTTT. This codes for CSVETGSNEKLFF.

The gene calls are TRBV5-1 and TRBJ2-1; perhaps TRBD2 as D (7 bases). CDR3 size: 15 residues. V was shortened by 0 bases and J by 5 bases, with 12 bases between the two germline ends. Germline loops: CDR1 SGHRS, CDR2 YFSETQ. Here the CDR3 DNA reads TGCGCCAGCAGCTTGGGCAGCGGGACAAACAATGAGCAGTTCTTC. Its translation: CASSLGSGTNNEQFF.

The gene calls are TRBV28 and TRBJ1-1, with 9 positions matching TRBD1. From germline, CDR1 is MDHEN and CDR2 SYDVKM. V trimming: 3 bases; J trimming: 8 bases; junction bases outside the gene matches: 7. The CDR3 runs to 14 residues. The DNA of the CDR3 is TGTGCCAGCAGTTTGGGGACAGGGAGCACCGAAGCTTTCTTT. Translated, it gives CASSLGTGSTEAFF.

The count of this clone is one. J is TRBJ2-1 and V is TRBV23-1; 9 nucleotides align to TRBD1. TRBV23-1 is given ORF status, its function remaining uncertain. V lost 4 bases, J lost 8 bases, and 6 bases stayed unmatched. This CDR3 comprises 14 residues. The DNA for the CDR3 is TGCGCCAGCAGTCGCGGGACAGGGAACGATGAGCAGTTCTTC. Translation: CASSRGTGNDEQFF.

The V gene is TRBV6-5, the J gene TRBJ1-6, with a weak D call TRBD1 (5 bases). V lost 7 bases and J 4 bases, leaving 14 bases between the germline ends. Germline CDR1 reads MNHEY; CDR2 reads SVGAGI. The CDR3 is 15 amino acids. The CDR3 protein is CASKGRGAYNSPLHF. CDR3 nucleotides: TGTGCCAGCAAGGGGCGCGGGGCGTATAATTCACCCCTCCACTTT.

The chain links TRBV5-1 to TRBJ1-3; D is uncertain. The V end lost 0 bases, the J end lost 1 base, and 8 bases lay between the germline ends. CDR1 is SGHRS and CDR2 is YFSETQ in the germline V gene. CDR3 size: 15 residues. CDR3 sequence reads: CASSLVPGSGNTIYF. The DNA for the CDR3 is TGCGCCAGCAGCTTGGTCCCGGGATCTGGAAACACCATATATTTT.

CDR3 loop: CASSEEAGYGYTF. DNA of the CDR3: TGTGCCAGCAGTGAAGAGGCAGGATATGGCTACACCTTC. This sequence joins TRBV6-1 and TRBJ1-2; D ambiguous. V was cut by 1 base and J by 5 bases, with 8 bases left in between. The CDR3 is 13 amino acids. In germline, CDR1 is MNHNS, CDR2 SASEGT.